This TCR beta chain stems from a study of cytomegalovirus exposure and HLA in healthy donors. General study points: Later analysis demonstrated an association between a missense DCLRE1C variant and TCR beta V- and J-gene trimming.

A remark on this clone: Its specificity is not known.

V was pared by 8 bases and J by 6 bases, with 16 bases of the junction left unmatched. The CDR3 is 15 residues long. CDR1 SQVTM and CDR2 ANQGSEA come from the germline V gene. Amplification used 60 Vbeta primers and 13 Jbeta primers. Repertoires were generated with immunoSEQ multiplex PCR, while TCRdb's copy carries only in-frame clones and drops some. The sample carries approximately 150,000 clones, around three quarters recorded once. Sequencing was done on a sample of PBMCs. The source of this sequence is a woman aged 25 to 45 in good health and CMV-seronegative. The chain has TRBV29-1 and TRBJ2-1; 7 nucleotides align to TRBD2. This CDR3 is CSYAASAGRGNEQFF. The CDR3, as DNA: TGCAGCTACGCCGCTTCGGCAGGGAGGGGCAATGAGCAGTTCTTC.